This entry describes one TCR beta chain. This entry belongs to a study of blood T cell repertoires in COVID-19. Study-wide context: Researchers got acute and convalescent COVID-19 samples from the United States, Italy and Spain. The cDNA or gDNA used as material had been derived from T cells, B-cell-depleted T cells, or PBMCs.

Assay: immunoSEQ multiplex PCR; the TCRdb copy retains only in-frame clones and omits some. This sample has roughly 230,000 clones, with roughly 80% found just once. From germline, CDR1 is SGDLS and CDR2 YYNGEE. Trimming left V 4 bases short and J 4 bases short, with 14 bases between. The CDR3 runs to 15 residues. The chain has TRBV9 and TRBJ2-2; a possible D gene is TRBD1 (6 bases). The source is a woman of 80 years or more with acute or convalescent COVID-19. The sequencing sample was made of peripheral blood. The DNA of the CDR3 is TGTGCCAGCAGCTCCCGTCAGGGGACCACCGGGGAGCTGTTTTTT. Its protein is CASSSRQGTTGELFF.